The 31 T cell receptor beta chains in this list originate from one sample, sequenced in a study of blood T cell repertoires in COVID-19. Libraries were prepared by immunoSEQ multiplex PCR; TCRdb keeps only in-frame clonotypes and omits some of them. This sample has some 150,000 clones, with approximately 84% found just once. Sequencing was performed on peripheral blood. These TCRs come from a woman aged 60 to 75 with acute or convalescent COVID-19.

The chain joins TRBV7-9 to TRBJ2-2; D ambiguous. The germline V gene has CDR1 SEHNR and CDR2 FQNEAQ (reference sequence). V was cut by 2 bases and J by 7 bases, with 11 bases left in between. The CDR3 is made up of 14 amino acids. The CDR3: CASSLTIRNGELFF. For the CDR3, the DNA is TGTGCCAGCAGCTTAACAATACGCAACGGGGAGCTGTTTTTT.

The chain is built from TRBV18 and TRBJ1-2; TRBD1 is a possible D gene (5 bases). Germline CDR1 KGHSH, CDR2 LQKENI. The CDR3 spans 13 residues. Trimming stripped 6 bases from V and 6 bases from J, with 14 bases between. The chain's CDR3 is CASSHDSDNGYTF. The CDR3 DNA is TGTGCCAGCTCCCACGACAGTGATAATGGCTACACCTTC.

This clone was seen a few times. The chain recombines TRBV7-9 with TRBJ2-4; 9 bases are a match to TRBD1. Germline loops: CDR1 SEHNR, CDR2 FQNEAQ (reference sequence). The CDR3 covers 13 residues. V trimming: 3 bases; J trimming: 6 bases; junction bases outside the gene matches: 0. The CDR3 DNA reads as TGTGCCAGCAGCTTGGGACAGGGAAACATTCAGTACTTC. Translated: CASSLGQGNIQYF.

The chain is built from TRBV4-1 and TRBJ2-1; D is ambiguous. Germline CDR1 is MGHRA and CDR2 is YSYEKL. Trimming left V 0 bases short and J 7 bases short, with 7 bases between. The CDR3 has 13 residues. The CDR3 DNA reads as TGCGCCAGCAGCCAAGATGTGCGGAATGAGCAGTTCTTC. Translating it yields CASSQDVRNEQFF.

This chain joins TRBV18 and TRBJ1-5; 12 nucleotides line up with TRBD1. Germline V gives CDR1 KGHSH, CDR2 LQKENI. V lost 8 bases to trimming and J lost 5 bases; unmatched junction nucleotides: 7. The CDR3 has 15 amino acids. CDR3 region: CASADRDRGHQPQHF. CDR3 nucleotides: TGTGCCAGCGCAGACCGGGACAGGGGGCATCAGCCCCAGCATTTT. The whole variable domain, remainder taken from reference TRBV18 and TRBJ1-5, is NAGVMQNPRHLVRRRGQEARLRCSPMKGHSHVYWYRQLPEEGLKFMVYLQKENIIDESGMPKERFSAEFPKEGPSILRIQQVVRGDSAAYFCASADRDRGHQPQHFGDGTRLSIL.

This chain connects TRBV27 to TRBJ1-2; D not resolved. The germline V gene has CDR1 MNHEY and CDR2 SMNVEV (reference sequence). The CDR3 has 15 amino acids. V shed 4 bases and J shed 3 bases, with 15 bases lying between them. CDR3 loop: CASSSPPPQDYGYTF. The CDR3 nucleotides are TGTGCCAGCAGTTCACCTCCCCCGCAGGACTATGGCTACACCTTC.

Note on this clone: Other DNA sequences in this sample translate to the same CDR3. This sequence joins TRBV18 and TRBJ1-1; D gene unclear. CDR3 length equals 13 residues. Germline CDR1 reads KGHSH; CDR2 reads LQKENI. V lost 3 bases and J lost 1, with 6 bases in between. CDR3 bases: TGTGCCAGCTCACCCGACAAGAACACTGAAGCTTTCTTT. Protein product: CASSPDKNTEAFF.

CDR3 in amino acids: CAWSGMWGGSSPLHF. DNA for the CDR3: TGTGCCTGGAGCGGAATGTGGGGAGGGTCGTCACCCCTCCACTTT. The genes are TRBV30 and TRBJ1-6; D unresolved. V lost 3 bases to trimming and J lost 10 bases, with 19 bases between them. The CDR3 sequence is 15 residues long. Looked up from germline, CDR1 is GTSNPN and CDR2 is SVGIG (reference sequence).

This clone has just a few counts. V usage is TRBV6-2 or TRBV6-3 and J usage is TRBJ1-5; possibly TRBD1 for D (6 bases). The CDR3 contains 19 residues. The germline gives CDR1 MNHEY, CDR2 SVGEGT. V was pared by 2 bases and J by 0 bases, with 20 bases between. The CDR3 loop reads CASSYPITTGALSNQPQHF. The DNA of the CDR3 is TGTGCCAGCAGTTACCCAATTACGACAGGAGCCCTTAGCAATCAGCCCCAGCATTTT.

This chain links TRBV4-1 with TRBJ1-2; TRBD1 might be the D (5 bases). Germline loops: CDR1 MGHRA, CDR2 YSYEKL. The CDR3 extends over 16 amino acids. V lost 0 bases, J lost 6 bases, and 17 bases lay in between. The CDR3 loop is CASSQDNGRVSDGYTF. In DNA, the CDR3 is TGCGCCAGCAGCCAAGATAACGGCAGGGTGAGCGATGGCTACACCTTC.

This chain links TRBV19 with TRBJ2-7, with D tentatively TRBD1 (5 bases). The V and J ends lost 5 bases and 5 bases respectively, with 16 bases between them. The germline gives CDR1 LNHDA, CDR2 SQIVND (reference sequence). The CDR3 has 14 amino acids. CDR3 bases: TGTGCCAGTAGTTCCGTGGGGCAGGGAAACGAGCAGTACTTC. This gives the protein CASSSVGQGNEQYF.

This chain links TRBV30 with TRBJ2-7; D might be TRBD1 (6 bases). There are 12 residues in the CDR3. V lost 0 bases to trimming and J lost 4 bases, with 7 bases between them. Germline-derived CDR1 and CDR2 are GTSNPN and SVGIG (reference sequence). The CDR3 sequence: CAWSVDRYEQYF. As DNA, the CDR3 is TGTGCCTGGAGTGTAGACAGGTACGAGCAGTACTTC. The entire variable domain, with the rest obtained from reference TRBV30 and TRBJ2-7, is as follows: SQTIHQWPATLVQPVGSPLSLECTVEGTSNPNLYWYRQAAGRGLQLLFYSVGIGQISSEVPQNLSASRPQDRQFILSSKKLLLSDSGFYLCAWSVDRYEQYFGPGTRLTVT.

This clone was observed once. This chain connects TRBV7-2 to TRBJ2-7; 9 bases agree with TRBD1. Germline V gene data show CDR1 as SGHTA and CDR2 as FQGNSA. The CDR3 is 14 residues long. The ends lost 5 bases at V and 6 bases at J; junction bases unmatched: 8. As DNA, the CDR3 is TGTGCCAGCAGCCCACAGGGGGCTATTCGCGAGCAGTACTTC. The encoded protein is CASSPQGAIREQYF.

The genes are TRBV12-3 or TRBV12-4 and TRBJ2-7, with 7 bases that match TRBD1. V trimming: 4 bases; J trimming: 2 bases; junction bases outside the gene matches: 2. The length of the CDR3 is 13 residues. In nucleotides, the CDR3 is TGTGCCAGCAGTTCCGGGACAGCCTACGAGCAGTACTTC. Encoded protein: CASSSGTAYEQYF.

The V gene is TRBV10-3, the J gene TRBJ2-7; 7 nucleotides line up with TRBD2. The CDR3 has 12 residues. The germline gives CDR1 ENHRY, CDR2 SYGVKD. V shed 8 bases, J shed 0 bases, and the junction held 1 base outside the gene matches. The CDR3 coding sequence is TGTGCCATCGGGGGGGACTCCTACGAGCAGTACTTC. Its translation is CAIGGDSYEQYF.

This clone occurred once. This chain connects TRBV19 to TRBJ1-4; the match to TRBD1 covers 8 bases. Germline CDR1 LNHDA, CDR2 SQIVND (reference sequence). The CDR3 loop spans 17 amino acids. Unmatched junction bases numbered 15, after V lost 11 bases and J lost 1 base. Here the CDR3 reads CALWRDRTKKTNEKLFF. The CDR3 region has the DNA TGTGCCCTCTGGCGGGACAGGACTAAAAAAACTAATGAAAAACTGTTTTTT.

In DNA form, the CDR3 reads TGTGCCAGTAGTATAGCGGGAGGGAGCTCCTACAATGAGCAGTTCTTC. Translated: CASSIAGGSSYNEQFF. This chain uses TRBV19 with TRBJ2-1; 8 bases are a match to TRBD2. Trimming removed 1 base from V and 0 bases from J; junction bases left unmatched: 2. The V gene's germline CDR1 is LNHDA and CDR2 SQIVND (reference sequence). This CDR3 has 16 residues.

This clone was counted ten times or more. This CDR3 reads CASSARVVADTQYF. In nucleotides, the CDR3 is TGTGCCAGCAGCGCCAGGGTAGTGGCAGATACGCAGTATTTT. J is TRBJ2-3 and V is TRBV9; weak D call: TRBD1 (5 bases). CDR1 and CDR2 from the germline V gene are SGDLS and YYNGEE. V lost 3 bases and J lost 4, with 12 bases in between. This CDR3 is 14 amino acids long.

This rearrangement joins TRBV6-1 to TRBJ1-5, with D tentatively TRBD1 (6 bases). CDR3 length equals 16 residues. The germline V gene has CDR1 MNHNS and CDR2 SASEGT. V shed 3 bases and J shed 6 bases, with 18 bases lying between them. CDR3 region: CASSDSPRGGSQPQHF. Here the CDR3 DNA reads TGTGCCAGCAGTGATTCGCCCAGGGGAGGGAGTCAGCCCCAGCATTTT.

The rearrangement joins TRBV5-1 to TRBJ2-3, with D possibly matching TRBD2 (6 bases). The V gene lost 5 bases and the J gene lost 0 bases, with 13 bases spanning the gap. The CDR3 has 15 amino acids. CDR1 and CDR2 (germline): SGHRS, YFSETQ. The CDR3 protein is CASRERAGSTDTQYF. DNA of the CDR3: TGCGCCAGCAGGGAGCGGGCTGGTAGCACAGATACGCAGTATTTT.

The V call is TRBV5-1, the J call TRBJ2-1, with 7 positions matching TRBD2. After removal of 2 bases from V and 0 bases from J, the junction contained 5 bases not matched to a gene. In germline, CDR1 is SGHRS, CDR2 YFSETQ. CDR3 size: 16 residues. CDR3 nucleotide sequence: TGCGCCAGCAGCTTTTCTAGCGGAGCCTCCTACAATGAGCAGTTCTTC. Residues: CASSFSSGASYNEQFF.

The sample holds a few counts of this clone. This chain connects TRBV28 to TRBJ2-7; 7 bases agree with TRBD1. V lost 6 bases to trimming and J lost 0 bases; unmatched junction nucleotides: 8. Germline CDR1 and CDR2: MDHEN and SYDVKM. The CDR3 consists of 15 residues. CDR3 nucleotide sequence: TGTGCCAGCAGCGATACAGGGGAAAGCTCCTACGAGCAGTACTTC. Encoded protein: CASSDTGESSYEQYF.

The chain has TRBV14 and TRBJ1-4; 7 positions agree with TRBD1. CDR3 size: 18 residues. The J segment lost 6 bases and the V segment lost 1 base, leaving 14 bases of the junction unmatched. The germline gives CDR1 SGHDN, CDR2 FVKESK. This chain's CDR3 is CASSQGLGGSLGDEKLFF. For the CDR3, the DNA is TGTGCCAGCAGCCAAGGGCTAGGGGGCTCCCTTGGGGATGAAAAACTGTTTTTT.

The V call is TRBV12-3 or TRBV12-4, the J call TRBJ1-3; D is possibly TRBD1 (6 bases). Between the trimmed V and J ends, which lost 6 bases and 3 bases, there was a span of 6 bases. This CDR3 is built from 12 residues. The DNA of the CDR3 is TGTGCCAGCAGGACAGGTGGAAACACCATATATTTT. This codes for CASRTGGNTIYF.

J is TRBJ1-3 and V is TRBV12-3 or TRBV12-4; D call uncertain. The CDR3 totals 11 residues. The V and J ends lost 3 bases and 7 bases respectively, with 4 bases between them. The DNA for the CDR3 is TGTGCCAGCAGTTTCGGGAACACCATATATTTT. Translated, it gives CASSFGNTIYF.

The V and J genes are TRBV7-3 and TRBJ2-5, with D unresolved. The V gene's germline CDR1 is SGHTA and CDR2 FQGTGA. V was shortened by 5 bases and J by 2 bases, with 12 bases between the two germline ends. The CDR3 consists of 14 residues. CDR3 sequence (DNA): TGTGCCAGCAGCGAACTTCATGGTCAAGAGACCCAGTACTTC. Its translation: CASSELHGQETQYF.

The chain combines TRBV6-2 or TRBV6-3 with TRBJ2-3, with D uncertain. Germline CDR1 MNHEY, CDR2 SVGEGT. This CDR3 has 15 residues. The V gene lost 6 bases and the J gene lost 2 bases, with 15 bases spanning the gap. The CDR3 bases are TGTGCCAGCAGCCTAGGCGGTTATTACACAGATACGCAGTATTTT. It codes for CASSLGGYYTDTQYF.

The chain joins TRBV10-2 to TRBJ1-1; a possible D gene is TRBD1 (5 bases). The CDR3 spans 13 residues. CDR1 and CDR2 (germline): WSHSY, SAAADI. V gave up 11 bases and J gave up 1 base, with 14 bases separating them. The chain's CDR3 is CAANLGGNTEAFF. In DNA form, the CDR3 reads TGCGCCGCAAACCTGGGGGGGAACACTGAAGCTTTCTTT.

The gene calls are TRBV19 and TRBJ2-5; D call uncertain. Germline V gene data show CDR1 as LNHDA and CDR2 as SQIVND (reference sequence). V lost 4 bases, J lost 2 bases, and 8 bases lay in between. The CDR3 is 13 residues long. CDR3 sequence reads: CASSRSVQETQYF. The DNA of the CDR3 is TGTGCCAGTAGTAGGTCAGTTCAAGAGACCCAGTACTTC.

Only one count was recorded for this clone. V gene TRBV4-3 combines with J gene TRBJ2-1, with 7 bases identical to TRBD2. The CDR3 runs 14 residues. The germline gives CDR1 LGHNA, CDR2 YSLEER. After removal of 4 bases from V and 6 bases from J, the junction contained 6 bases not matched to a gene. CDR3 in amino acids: CASSPGTTSNEQFF. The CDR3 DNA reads TGCGCCAGCAGCCCCGGGACTACCTCCAATGAGCAGTTCTTC.

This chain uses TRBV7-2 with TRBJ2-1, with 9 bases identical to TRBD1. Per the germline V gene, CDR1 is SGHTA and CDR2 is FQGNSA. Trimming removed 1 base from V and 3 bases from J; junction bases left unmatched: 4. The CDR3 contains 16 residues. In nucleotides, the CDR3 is TGTGCCAGCAGCTTAGGTTGGGACAGGGACTACAATGAGCAGTTCTTC. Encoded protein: CASSLGWDRDYNEQFF.